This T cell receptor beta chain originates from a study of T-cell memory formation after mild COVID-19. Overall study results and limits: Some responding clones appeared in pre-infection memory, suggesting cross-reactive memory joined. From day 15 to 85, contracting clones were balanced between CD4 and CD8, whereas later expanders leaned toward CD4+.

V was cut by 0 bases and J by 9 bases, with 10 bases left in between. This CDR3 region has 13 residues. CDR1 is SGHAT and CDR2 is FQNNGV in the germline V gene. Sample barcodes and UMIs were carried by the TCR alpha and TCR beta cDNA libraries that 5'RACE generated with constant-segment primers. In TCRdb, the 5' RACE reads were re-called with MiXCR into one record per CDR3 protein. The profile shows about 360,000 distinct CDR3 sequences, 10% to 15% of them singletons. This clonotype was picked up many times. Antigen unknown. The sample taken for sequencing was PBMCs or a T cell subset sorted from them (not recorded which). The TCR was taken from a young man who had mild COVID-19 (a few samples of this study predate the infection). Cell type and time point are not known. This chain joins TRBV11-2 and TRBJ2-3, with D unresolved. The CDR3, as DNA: TGTGCCAGCAGCTTAGAGTATCTAGACACGCAGTATTTT. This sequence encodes CASSLEYLDTQYF.